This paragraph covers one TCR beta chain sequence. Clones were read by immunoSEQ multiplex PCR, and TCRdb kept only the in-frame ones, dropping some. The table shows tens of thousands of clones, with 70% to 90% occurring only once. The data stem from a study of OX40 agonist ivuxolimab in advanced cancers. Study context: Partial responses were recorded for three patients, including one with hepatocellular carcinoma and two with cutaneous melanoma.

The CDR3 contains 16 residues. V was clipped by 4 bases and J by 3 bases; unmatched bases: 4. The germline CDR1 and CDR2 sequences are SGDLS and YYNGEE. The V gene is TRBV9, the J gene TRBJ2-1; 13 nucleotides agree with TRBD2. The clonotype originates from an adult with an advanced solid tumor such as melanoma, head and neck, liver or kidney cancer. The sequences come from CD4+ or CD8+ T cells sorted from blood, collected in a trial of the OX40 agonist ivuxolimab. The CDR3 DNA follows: TGTGCCAGCAGCCTCACTAGCGGGAGGGGCTACAATGAGCAGTTCTTC. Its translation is CASSLTSGRGYNEQFF.